The clone carrying this T cell receptor beta chain is deemed large (0.1 to 1%). The target antigen is unknown. Using immunoSEQ multiplex PCR, the repertoire was profiled, and TCRdb retains in-frame clones only, with some absent. The sample contains around 7,400 clones, approximately 74% of which appear only once. This sample is part of a study of chemoradiotherapy in HPV16-positive cancers. Study findings and constraints: HPV-specific T cells were functionally defined from only two HPV16-positive patients. Candidate HPV-specific clones and E7-related TCR motifs grew in tumor during treatment. For HPV16-positive patients, expanding HPV-responsive T cells associated with longer recurrence-free survival.

V was trimmed by 2 bases and J by 0 bases, leaving 11 bases between them. The CDR3 totals 16 residues. CDR1 is LNHNV and CDR2 is YYDKDF in the germline V gene (reference sequence). Sequencing used tumor tissue, obtained from a patient who underwent chemoradiotherapy. V and J are TRBV15 and TRBJ1-3, with D uncertain. The sequence was collected from a human donor with HPV-associated anogenital cancer. CDR3 sequence reads: CATSRTKVDSGNTIYF. Here the CDR3 DNA reads TGTGCCACCAGCAGAACCAAAGTTGACTCTGGAAACACCATATATTTT.